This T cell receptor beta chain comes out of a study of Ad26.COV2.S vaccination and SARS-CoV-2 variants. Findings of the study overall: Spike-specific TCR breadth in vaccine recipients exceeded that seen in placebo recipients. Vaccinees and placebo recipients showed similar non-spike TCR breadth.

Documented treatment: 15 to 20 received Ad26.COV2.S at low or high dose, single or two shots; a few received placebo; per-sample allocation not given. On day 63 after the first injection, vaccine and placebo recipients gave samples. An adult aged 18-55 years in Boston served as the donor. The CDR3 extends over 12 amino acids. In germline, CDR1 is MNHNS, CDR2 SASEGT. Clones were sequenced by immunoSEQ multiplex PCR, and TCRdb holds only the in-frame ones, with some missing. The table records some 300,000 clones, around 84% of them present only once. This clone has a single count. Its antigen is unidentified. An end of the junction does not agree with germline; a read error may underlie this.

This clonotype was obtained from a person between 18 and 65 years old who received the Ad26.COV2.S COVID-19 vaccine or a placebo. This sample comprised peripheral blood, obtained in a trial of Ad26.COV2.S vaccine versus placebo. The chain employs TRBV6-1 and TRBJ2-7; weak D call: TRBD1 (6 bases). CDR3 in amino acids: CASREGGYEQYF. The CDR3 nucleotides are TGTGCCAGCAGAGAAGGGGGCTACGAGCAGTACTTC.